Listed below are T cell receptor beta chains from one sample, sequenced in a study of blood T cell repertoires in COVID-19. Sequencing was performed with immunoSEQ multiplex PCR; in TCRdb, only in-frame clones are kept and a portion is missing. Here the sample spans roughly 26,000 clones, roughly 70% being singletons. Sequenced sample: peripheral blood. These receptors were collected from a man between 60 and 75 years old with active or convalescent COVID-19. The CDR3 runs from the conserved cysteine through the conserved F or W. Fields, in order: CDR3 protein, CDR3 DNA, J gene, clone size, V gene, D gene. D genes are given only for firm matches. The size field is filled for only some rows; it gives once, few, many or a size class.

CDR3 protein: CASSQGQGQSGYTF
CDR3 DNA: TGTGCCAGCAGCCAGGGACAGGGACAATCTGGCTACACCTTC
J gene: TRBJ1-2
clone size: NA
V gene: TRBV7-9
D gene: TRBD1

CDR3 protein: CASSRQGLAGVEQYF
CDR3 DNA: TGTGCCAGCAGCCGGCAGGGACTAGCGGGAGTTGAGCAGTACTTC
J gene: TRBJ2-7
clone size: once
V gene: TRBV3-1/TRBV3-2
D gene: TRBD2

CDR3 protein: CASSLTSRGYEQYF
CDR3 DNA: TGTGCCAGCAGCTTAACCTCGCGGGGCTACGAGCAGTACTTC
J gene: TRBJ2-7
clone size: few
V gene: TRBV7-2
D gene: NA

CDR3 protein: CASSPTANTEAFF
CDR3 DNA: TGTGCCAGCAGCCCGACAGCGAACACTGAAGCTTTCTTT
J gene: TRBJ1-1
clone size: NA
V gene: TRBV12-3/TRBV12-4
D gene: NA

CDR3 protein: CSVIRGIGTEAFF
CDR3 DNA: TGCAGCGTGATACGGGGAATAGGGACTGAAGCTTTCTTT
J gene: TRBJ1-1
clone size: NA
V gene: TRBV29-1
D gene: NA

CDR3 protein: CASSVALATGELFF
CDR3 DNA: TGTGCCAGCAGCGTAGCTCTGGCCACCGGGGAGCTGTTTTTT
J gene: TRBJ2-2
clone size: few
V gene: TRBV9
D gene: NA

CDR3 protein: CASRETGGARGEKLFF
CDR3 DNA: TGTGCCAGCAGGGAGACAGGGGGCGCAAGAGGGGAAAAACTGTTTTTT
J gene: TRBJ1-4
clone size: NA
V gene: TRBV3-1/TRBV3-2
D gene: TRBD1

CDR3 protein: CASSLAGLAGDNEQFF
CDR3 DNA: TGTGCCAGCAGTTTAGCAGGTCTAGCGGGGGACAATGAGCAGTTCTTC
J gene: TRBJ2-1
clone size: NA
V gene: TRBV28
D gene: TRBD2

CDR3 protein: CASSLGLAGGYEQYF
CDR3 DNA: TGTGCCAGCAGCTTGGGGCTAGCGGGGGGGTACGAGCAGTACTTC
J gene: TRBJ2-7
clone size: NA
V gene: TRBV13
D gene: TRBD2

CDR3 protein: CASSFGGTGANVLTF
CDR3 DNA: TGTGCCAGCAGCTTTGGGGGGACTGGGGCCAACGTCCTGACTTTC
J gene: TRBJ2-6
clone size: NA
V gene: TRBV5-4
D gene: NA

CDR3 protein: CASSPGQNNSPLHF
CDR3 DNA: TGTGCCAGCAGTCCGGGACAGAATAATTCACCCCTCCACTTT
J gene: TRBJ1-6
clone size: NA
V gene: TRBV6-5
D gene: TRBD1

CDR3 protein: CASSESGRAFDEQFF
CDR3 DNA: TGTGCCAGCAGTGAGTCGGGCAGGGCCTTCGATGAGCAGTTCTTC
J gene: TRBJ2-1
clone size: NA
V gene: TRBV2
D gene: NA

CDR3 protein: CASSSIYKPLAGDTQYF
CDR3 DNA: TGCGCCAGCAGCTCGATCTACAAGCCCTTAGCGGGGGATACGCAGTATTTT
J gene: TRBJ2-3
clone size: NA
V gene: TRBV5-1
D gene: TRBD2

CDR3 protein: CASSFYTGGYNEQFF
CDR3 DNA: TGTGCCAGCAGCTTCTATACCGGGGGATACAATGAGCAGTTCTTC
J gene: TRBJ2-1
clone size: NA
V gene: TRBV7-6
D gene: NA

CDR3 protein: CAWSWGQSYEQYF
CDR3 DNA: TGTGCCTGGAGCTGGGGACAGTCCTACGAGCAGTACTTC
J gene: TRBJ2-7
clone size: NA
V gene: TRBV30
D gene: TRBD1

CDR3 protein: CSVEESGNEQFF
CDR3 DNA: TGCAGCGTTGAAGAGAGCGGAAATGAGCAGTTCTTC
J gene: TRBJ2-1
clone size: once
V gene: TRBV29-1
D gene: NA

CDR3 protein: CASSLEGQGFTEAFF
CDR3 DNA: TGCGCCAGCAGCTTGGAGGGACAGGGGTTCACTGAAGCTTTCTTT
J gene: TRBJ1-1
clone size: NA
V gene: TRBV5-1
D gene: TRBD1

CDR3 protein: CASSGGTRGYYTDTQYF
CDR3 DNA: TGTGCCAGCAGCGGAGGGACCCGGGGCTACTACACAGATACGCAGTATTTT
J gene: TRBJ2-3
clone size: NA
V gene: TRBV7-9
D gene: NA

CDR3 protein: CASSRTDNLSGNTIYF
CDR3 DNA: TGTGCCAGCAGTCGGACAGATAACCTCTCTGGAAACACCATATATTTT
J gene: TRBJ1-3
clone size: few
V gene: TRBV3-1/TRBV3-2
D gene: NA

CDR3 protein: CASSLARLAGGDTQYF
CDR3 DNA: TGTGCCAGCAGCTTAGCGCGGCTAGCGGGGGGCGATACGCAGTATTTT
J gene: TRBJ2-3
clone size: NA
V gene: TRBV7-8
D gene: TRBD2

CDR3 protein: CASSSGGTNTEAFF
CDR3 DNA: TGTGCCAGCAGCTCCGGAGGGACGAACACTGAAGCTTTCTTT
J gene: TRBJ1-1
clone size: NA
V gene: TRBV7-9
D gene: NA

CDR3 protein: CAWRDSGKNPYEQYF
CDR3 DNA: TGTGCCTGGAGAGATAGCGGAAAGAACCCCTACGAGCAGTACTTC
J gene: TRBJ2-7
clone size: once
V gene: TRBV30
D gene: NA

CDR3 protein: CASSLGQANYGYTF
CDR3 DNA: TGCGCCAGCAGCTTGGGTCAGGCTAACTATGGCTACACCTTC
J gene: TRBJ1-2
clone size: NA
V gene: TRBV5-1
D gene: NA

CDR3 protein: CASSPGESLGGYTF
CDR3 DNA: TGCGCCAGCAGCCCGGGGGAATCGCTAGGTGGCTACACCTTC
J gene: TRBJ1-2
clone size: NA
V gene: TRBV5-1
D gene: NA

CDR3 protein: CASSPNRDRAREQYF
CDR3 DNA: TGTGCCAGCAGCCCCAACCGGGACAGGGCCCGCGAGCAGTACTTC
J gene: TRBJ2-7
clone size: few
V gene: TRBV11-3
D gene: TRBD1

CDR3 protein: CASSHTGEPSYEQYF
CDR3 DNA: TGTGCCAGCAGCCATACAGGGGAGCCGAGCTACGAGCAGTACTTC
J gene: TRBJ2-7
clone size: few
V gene: TRBV7-4
D gene: TRBD1

CDR3 protein: CASSSQTGGRYEAFF
CDR3 DNA: TGTGCCAGCAGCTCCCAGACAGGGGGCCGATATGAAGCTTTCTTT
J gene: TRBJ1-1
clone size: few
V gene: TRBV7-9
D gene: TRBD1

CDR3 protein: CASSRGGNTEAFF
CDR3 DNA: TGTGCCAGCAGCAGGGGCGGGAACACTGAAGCTTTCTTT
J gene: TRBJ1-1
clone size: NA
V gene: TRBV9
D gene: NA

CDR3 protein: CASSPTLGTSAFEQFF
CDR3 DNA: TGTGCCAGCAGCCCCACCTTGGGGACTAGCGCGTTTGAGCAGTTCTTC
J gene: TRBJ2-1
clone size: NA
V gene: TRBV7-6
D gene: TRBD2

CDR3 protein: CAISERQGLNYGYTF
CDR3 DNA: TGTGCCATCAGTGAGCGGCAGGGACTTAACTATGGCTACACCTTC
J gene: TRBJ1-2
clone size: NA
V gene: TRBV10-3
D gene: NA

CDR3 protein: CASSEDSGRETQYF
CDR3 DNA: TGTGCCAGCAGCGAGGATAGCGGGAGGGAGACCCAGTACTTC
J gene: TRBJ2-5
clone size: NA
V gene: TRBV9
D gene: TRBD2

CDR3 protein: CASSASRTSGGAGNEQFF
CDR3 DNA: TGTGCCAGCAGCGCCAGCCGGACTAGCGGGGGGGCCGGAAATGAGCAGTTCTTC
J gene: TRBJ2-1
clone size: NA
V gene: TRBV7-3
D gene: TRBD2

CDR3 protein: CASSQVAGVTYEQYF
CDR3 DNA: TGTGCCAGCAGCCAAGTAGCGGGAGTTACCTACGAGCAGTACTTC
J gene: TRBJ2-7
clone size: few
V gene: TRBV3-1/TRBV3-2
D gene: TRBD2

CDR3 protein: CASSANRGQGGYTF
CDR3 DNA: TGTGCCAGCAGTGCAAACAGGGGGCAAGGGGGCTACACCTTC
J gene: TRBJ1-2
clone size: NA
V gene: TRBV27
D gene: TRBD1

CDR3 protein: CASTRTGLLTDTQYF
CDR3 DNA: TGTGCCAGCACCAGGACAGGGCTCCTCACAGATACGCAGTATTTT
J gene: TRBJ2-3
clone size: NA
V gene: TRBV7-9
D gene: TRBD1

CDR3 protein: CASSQKTGGQAYEQYF
CDR3 DNA: TGCGCCAGCAGTCAAAAGACAGGGGGCCAAGCCTACGAGCAGTACTTC
J gene: TRBJ2-7
clone size: NA
V gene: TRBV23-1
D gene: TRBD1

CDR3 protein: CASSEARLAGVRGTGELFF
CDR3 DNA: TGTGCCAGCAGTGAAGCAAGACTAGCGGGAGTTAGGGGCACCGGGGAGCTGTTTTTT
J gene: TRBJ2-2
clone size: NA
V gene: TRBV6-1
D gene: TRBD2

CDR3 protein: CASSPLGRLQETQYF
CDR3 DNA: TGTGCCAGCAGCCCCTTGGGCAGGCTGCAAGAGACCCAGTACTTC
J gene: TRBJ2-5
clone size: medium-sized
V gene: TRBV7-9
D gene: NA

CDR3 protein: CASSPTGGGYEQYF
CDR3 DNA: TGTGCCAGCAGCCCTACAGGGGGCGGTTACGAGCAGTACTTC
J gene: TRBJ2-7
clone size: NA
V gene: TRBV5-4
D gene: TRBD1

CDR3 protein: CASSLVGPSGTGGTQYF
CDR3 DNA: TGTGCCAGCAGCTTAGTGGGGCCTAGCGGGACCGGGGGGACCCAGTACTTC
J gene: TRBJ2-5
clone size: NA
V gene: TRBV7-8
D gene: TRBD2